Listed below are T cell receptor beta chains from one sample, sequenced in a study of CD8 T cells in ankylosing spondylitis. MiXCR, run by TCRdb on the 5' RACE reads, gives a single entry per CDR3 protein. The table includes 750,000 to 850,000 distinct CDR3 sequences, over 9.5% detected once. What was sequenced was blood, either unsorted or a sorted T cell fraction (not recorded which). The receptors originated from a male donor with ankylosing spondylitis. The CDR3 runs from the conserved cysteine through the conserved F or W. A D gene is named only where the DNA matches it firmly. Part of the rows lack a size; the others show once, few, many or a class for expanded clones.

J gene: TRBJ2-1; D gene: .; V gene: TRBV4-1; clone size: .; CDR3 protein: CASSQTEVYNEQFF; CDR3 DNA: TGCGCCAGCAGCCAGACAGAAGTTTACAATGAGCAGTTCTTC
J gene: TRBJ1-2; D gene: .; V gene: TRBV6-5; clone size: .; CDR3 protein: CASSYVGNYGYTF; CDR3 DNA: TGTGCCAGCAGTTATGTCGGAAACTATGGCTACACCTTC
J gene: TRBJ1-1; D gene: TRBD1; V gene: TRBV7-6; clone size: many; CDR3 protein: CASSPGQGWTEAFF; CDR3 DNA: TGTGCCAGCAGCCCCGGACAGGGATGGACTGAAGCTTTCTTT
J gene: TRBJ1-2; D gene: .; V gene: TRBV5-1; clone size: few; CDR3 protein: CASSIRESNYGYTF; CDR3 DNA: TGCGCCAGCAGTATCAGAGAGTCTAACTATGGCTACACCTTC
J gene: TRBJ1-5; D gene: TRBD1; V gene: TRBV7-2; clone size: many; CDR3 protein: CASSEDRFDQPQHF; CDR3 DNA: TGTGCCAGCAGCGAGGACAGGTTCGATCAGCCCCAGCATTTT
J gene: TRBJ1-1; D gene: .; V gene: TRBV20-1; clone size: few; CDR3 protein: CSAPKTSLNTEAFF; CDR3 DNA: TGCAGTGCCCCCAAGACAAGTCTGAACACTGAAGCTTTCTTT
J gene: TRBJ2-7; D gene: TRBD2; V gene: TRBV18; clone size: .; CDR3 protein: CASSPAGTSLNSYEQYF; CDR3 DNA: TGTGCCAGCTCACCAGCAGGGACTAGCCTTAACTCCTACGAGCAGTACTTC
J gene: TRBJ2-7; D gene: TRBD1; V gene: TRBV10-1; clone size: many; CDR3 protein: CASMGDRDDEQYF; CDR3 DNA: TGCGCCAGCATGGGGGACAGGGACGACGAGCAGTACTTC
J gene: TRBJ2-7; D gene: .; V gene: TRBV3-1; clone size: .; CDR3 protein: CASSLFGSALPDEQYF; CDR3 DNA: TGTGCCAGCAGCCTTTTCGGAAGTGCCCTCCCGGACGAGCAGTACTTC
J gene: TRBJ2-1; D gene: .; V gene: TRBV3-1; clone size: few; CDR3 protein: CASSQFASSYNEQFF; CDR3 DNA: TGTGCCAGCAGCCAATTTGCAAGCTCCTACAATGAGCAGTTCTTC
J gene: TRBJ1-5; D gene: .; V gene: TRBV30; clone size: .; CDR3 protein: CALSGDPSPGNQPQPF; CDR3 DNA: TGTGCCTTATCGGGGGACCCCAGTCCCGGCAATCAGCCCCAGCCTTTT
J gene: TRBJ1-5; D gene: .; V gene: TRBV28; clone size: .; CDR3 protein: CASTTPPTQAQHF; CDR3 DNA: TGTGCCAGCACCACCCCTCCAACCCAGGCCCAGCATTTT
J gene: TRBJ1-3; D gene: .; V gene: TRBV9; clone size: few; CDR3 protein: CASSVTVGNTIYF; CDR3 DNA: TGTGCCAGCAGCGTCACCGTCGGAAACACCATATATTTT
J gene: TRBJ2-1; D gene: .; V gene: TRBV20-1; clone size: .; CDR3 protein: CSAPGGSSSYNEQFF; CDR3 DNA: TGCAGTGCACCCGGCGGGTCGAGCTCCTACAATGAGCAGTTCTTC
J gene: TRBJ1-2; D gene: .; V gene: TRBV9; clone size: .; CDR3 protein: CASSVAGAGLGYTF; CDR3 DNA: TGTGCCAGCAGCGTAGCGGGGGCTGGATTGGGCTACACCTTC
J gene: TRBJ2-3; D gene: TRBD1; V gene: TRBV29-1; clone size: many; CDR3 protein: CSEARDSLDADTQYF; CDR3 DNA: TGCAGCGAGGCCAGGGACAGCTTAGACGCAGATACGCAGTATTTT